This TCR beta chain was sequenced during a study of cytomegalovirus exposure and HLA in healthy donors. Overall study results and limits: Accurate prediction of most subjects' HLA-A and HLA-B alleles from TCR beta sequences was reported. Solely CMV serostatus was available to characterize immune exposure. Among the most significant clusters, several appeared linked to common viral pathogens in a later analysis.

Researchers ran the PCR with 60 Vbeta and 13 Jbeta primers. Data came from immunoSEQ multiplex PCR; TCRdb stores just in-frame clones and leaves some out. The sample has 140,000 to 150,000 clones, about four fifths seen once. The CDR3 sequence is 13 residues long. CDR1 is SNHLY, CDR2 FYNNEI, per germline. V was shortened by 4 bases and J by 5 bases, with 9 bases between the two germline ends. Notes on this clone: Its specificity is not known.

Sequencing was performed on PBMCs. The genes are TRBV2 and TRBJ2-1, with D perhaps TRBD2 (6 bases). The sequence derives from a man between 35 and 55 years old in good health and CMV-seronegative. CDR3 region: CASSAGLDNEQFF. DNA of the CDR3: TGTGCCAGCAGTGCGGGACTGGACAATGAGCAGTTCTTC.